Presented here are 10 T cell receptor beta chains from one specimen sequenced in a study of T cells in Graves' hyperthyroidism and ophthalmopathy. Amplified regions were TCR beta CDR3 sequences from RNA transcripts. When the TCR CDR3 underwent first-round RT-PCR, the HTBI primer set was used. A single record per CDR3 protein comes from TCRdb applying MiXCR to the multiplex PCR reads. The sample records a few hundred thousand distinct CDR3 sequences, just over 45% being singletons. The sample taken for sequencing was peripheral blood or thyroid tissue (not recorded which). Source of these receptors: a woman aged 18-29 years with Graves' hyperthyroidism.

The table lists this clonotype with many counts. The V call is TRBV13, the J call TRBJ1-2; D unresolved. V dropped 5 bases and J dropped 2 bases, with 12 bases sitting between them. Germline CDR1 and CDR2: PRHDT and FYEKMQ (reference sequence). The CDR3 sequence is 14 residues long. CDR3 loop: CASSALGRNYGYTF. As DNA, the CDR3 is TGTGCCAGCAGCGCCTTAGGACGGAACTATGGCTACACCTTC.

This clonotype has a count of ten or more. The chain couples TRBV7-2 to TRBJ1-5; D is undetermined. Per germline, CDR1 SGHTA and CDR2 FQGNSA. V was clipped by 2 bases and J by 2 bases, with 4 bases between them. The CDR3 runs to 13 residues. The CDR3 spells CASSLFGNQPQHF. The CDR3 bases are TGTGCCAGCAGCTTATTCGGCAATCAGCCCCAGCATTTT.

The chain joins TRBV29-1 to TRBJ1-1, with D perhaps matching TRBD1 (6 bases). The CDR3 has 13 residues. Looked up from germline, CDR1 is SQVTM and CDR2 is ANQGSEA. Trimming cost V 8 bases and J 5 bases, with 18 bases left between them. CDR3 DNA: TGCAGCTTTCGACAGGTGGGTGGGACTGAAGCTTTCTTT. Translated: CSFRQVGGTEAFF. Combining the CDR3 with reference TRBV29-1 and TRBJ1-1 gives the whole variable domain SAVISQKPSRDICQRGTSLTIQCQVDSQVTMMFWYRQQPGQSLTLIATANQGSEATYESGFVIDKFPISRPNLTFSTLTVSNMSPEDSSIYLCSFRQVGGTEAFFGQGTRLTVV.

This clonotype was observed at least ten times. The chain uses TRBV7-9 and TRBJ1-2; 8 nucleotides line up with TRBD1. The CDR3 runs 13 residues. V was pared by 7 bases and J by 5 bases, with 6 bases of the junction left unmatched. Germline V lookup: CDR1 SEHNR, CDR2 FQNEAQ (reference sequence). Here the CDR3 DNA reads TGTGCCAGCACTTACAGGGGGGATTATGGCTACACCTTC. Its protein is CASTYRGDYGYTF. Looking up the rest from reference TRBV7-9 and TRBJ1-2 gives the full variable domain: DTGVSQNPRHKITKRGQNVTFRCDPISEHNRLYWYRQTLGQGPEFLTYFQNEAQLEKSRLLSDRFSAERPKGSFSTLEIQRTEQGDSAMYLCASTYRGDYGYTFGSGTRLTVV.

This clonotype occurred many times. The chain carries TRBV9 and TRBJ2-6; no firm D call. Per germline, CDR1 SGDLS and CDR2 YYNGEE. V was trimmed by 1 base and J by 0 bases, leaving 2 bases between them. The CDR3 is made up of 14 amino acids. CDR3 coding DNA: TGTGCCAGCAGCGTAAGCTCTGGGGCCAACGTCCTGACTTTC. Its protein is CASSVSSGANVLTF.

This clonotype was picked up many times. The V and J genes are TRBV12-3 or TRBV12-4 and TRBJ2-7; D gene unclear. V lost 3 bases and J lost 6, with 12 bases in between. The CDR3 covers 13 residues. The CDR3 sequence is CASSLGSSLEQYF. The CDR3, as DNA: TGTGCCAGCAGTTTGGGATCGTCTCTCGAGCAGTACTTC.

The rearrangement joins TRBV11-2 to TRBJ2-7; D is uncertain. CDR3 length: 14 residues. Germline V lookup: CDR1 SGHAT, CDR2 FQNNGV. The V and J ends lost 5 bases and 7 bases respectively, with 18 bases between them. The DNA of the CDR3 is TGTGCCAGCAGCCCCTTATCGACTCGTAATGAGCAGTACTTC. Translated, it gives CASSPLSTRNEQYF.

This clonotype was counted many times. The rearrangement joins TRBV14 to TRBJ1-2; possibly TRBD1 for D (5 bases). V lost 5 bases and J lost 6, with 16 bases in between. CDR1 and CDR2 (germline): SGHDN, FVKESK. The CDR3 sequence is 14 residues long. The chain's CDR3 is CASSAKAGPDGYTF. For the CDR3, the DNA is TGTGCCAGCAGCGCCAAAGCGGGGCCTGATGGCTACACCTTC.

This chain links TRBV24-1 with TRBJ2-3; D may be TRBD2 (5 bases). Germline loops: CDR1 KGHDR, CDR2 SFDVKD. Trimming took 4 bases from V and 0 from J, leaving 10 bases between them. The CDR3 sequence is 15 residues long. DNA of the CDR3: TGTGCCACCAGTGACCCCAGCGGTAGCACAGATACGCAGTATTTT. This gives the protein CATSDPSGSTDTQYF.

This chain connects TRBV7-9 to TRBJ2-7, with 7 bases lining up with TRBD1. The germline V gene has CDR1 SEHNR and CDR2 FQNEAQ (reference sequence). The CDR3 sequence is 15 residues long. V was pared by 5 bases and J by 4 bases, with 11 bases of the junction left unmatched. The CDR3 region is CASSVETGQRYEQYF. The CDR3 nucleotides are TGTGCCAGCAGCGTTGAAACGGGACAGAGATACGAGCAGTACTTC.